One sample yielded the 7 T cell receptor beta chains listed below, sequenced in a study of T cell repertoires in cytomegalovirus infection. Their recognized antigens are unknown. TCRdb reanalysed the reads using MiXCR and keeps one entry per CDR3 protein. The sample has around 900,000 distinct CDR3 sequences; less than 35% are singletons. The sample in question was cultured CD8+ T cells from PBMCs, obtained from culture after CMV antigen stimulation. These receptors were obtained from a human donor in good health (CMV status not recorded). Some clones in this sample may be carry-over from other donors' samples.

At least ten counts were recorded for this clonotype. The V and J genes are TRBV7-2 and TRBJ2-1; D remains unclear. V lost 5 bases to trimming and J lost 5 bases, with 13 bases between them. There are 14 residues in the CDR3. Germline assignment: CDR1 SGHTA and CDR2 FQGNSA. CDR3 loop: CASSPHFGHNEQFF. Written as DNA, the CDR3 is TGTGCCAGCAGCCCCCATTTTGGCCACAATGAGCAGTTCTTC.

This chain connects TRBV7-6 to TRBJ2-3; 13 bases map to TRBD2. This CDR3 is built from 18 residues. The germline V gene encodes CDR1 SGHVS and CDR2 FNYEAQ. Germline trimming cut 5 bases from V and 5 bases from J; bases unmatched to any gene: 13. CDR3 sequence reads: CASSLRLAGGLVVDTQYF. The CDR3 coding sequence is TGTGCCAGCAGCCTAAGACTAGCGGGGGGCCTGGTAGTAGATACGCAGTATTTT.

The genes are TRBV28 and TRBJ1-1, with D perhaps TRBD1 (6 bases). This CDR3 spans 13 amino acids. CDR1 and CDR2 from the germline V gene are MDHEN and SYDVKM. V dropped 5 bases and J dropped 5 bases, with 12 bases sitting between them. The CDR3 DNA follows: TGTGCCAGCAGTGGGACACTCCATACTGAAGCTTTCTTT. Translation: CASSGTLHTEAFF. Full variable domain (missing parts from reference TRBV28 and TRBJ1-1): DVKVTQSSRYLVKRTGEKVFLECVQDMDHENMFWYRQDPGLGLRLIYFSYDVKMKEKGDIPEGYSVSREKKERFSLILESASTNQTSMYLCASSGTLHTEAFFGQGTRLTVV.

The chain recombines TRBV6-6 with TRBJ2-1; no reliable D call. The CDR3 is 15 residues long. Germline lookup yields CDR1 MNHNY and CDR2 SVGAGI (reference sequence). The V gene lost 10 bases and the J gene lost 0 bases, with 16 bases spanning the gap. This chain's CDR3 is CATLFELSSYNEQFF. CDR3 coding DNA: TGTGCCACCCTCTTTGAGCTGAGCTCCTACAATGAGCAGTTCTTC.

The chain joins TRBV7-6 to TRBJ2-7; D is perhaps TRBD2 (6 bases). Germline-derived CDR1 and CDR2 are SGHVS and FNYEAQ. The CDR3 totals 13 residues. CDR3 coding DNA: TGTACTAGCAGCTCACAAATGTGCAACGAGCAGTACGTC. It specifies CTSSSQMCNEQYV.

This clonotype was counted once. The V gene is TRBV14, the J gene TRBJ2-7, with 7 bases lining up with TRBD1. The length of the CDR3 is 16 residues. Losses at the gene ends were 1 base for V and 2 bases for J; bases not matched to a gene: 8. CDR1 is SGHDN, CDR2 FVKESK, per germline. The CDR3 DNA reads TGTGCCAGCAGCCAAGGTGGGACAGCCGATACCTACGAGCAGTACGTC. This translates into CASSQGGTADTYEQYV.

The chain employs TRBV7-6 and TRBJ2-7; D unclear. CDR3 length: 15 amino acids. The V gene's germline CDR1 is SGHVS and CDR2 FNYEAQ. With 1 base removed from V and 2 bases from J, the gap between germline ends came to 12 bases. The CDR3 DNA sequence: TGTGCCAGCAGCTTAGAAGCCACGAGTCCCTACGAGCAGTACTTC. It codes for CASSLEATSPYEQYF.